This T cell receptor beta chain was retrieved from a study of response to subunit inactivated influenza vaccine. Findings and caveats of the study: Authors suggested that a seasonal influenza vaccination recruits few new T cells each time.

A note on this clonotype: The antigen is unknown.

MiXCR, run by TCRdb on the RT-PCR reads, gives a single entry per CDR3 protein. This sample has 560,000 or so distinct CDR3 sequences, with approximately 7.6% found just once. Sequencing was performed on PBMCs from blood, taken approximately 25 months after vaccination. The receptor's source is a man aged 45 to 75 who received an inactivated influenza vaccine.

The CDR3 DNA sequence: TGCGCCAGCAGCCAAGAGACAGGGAGAGCCGGGGAGCTGTTTTTT. Its translation is CASSQETGRAGELFF. The chain uses TRBV4-3 and TRBJ2-2, with TRBD1 matching over 7 bases. This CDR3 is built from 15 residues. Germline lookup yields CDR1 LGHNA and CDR2 YSLEER. J was trimmed by 6 bases and V by 0 bases; bases with no gene match: 4.